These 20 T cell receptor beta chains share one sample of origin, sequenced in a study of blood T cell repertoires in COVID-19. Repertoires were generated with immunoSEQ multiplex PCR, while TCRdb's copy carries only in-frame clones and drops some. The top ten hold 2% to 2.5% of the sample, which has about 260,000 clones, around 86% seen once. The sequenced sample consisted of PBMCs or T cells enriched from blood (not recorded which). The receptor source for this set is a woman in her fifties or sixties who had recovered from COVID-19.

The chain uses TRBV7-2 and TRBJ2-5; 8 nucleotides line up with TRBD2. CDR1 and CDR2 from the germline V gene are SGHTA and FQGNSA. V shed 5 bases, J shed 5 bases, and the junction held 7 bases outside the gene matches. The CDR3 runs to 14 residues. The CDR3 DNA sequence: TGTGCCAGCAGCCTTTCGGGACTAGGGGAGACCCAGTACTTC. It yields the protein CASSLSGLGETQYF.

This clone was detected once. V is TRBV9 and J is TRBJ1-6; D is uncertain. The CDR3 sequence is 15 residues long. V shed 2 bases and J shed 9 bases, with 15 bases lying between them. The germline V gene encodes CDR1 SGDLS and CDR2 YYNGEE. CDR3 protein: CASSVSPGNPSPLHF. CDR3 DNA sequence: TGTGCCAGCAGCGTGTCCCCGGGAAACCCTTCACCCCTCCACTTT.

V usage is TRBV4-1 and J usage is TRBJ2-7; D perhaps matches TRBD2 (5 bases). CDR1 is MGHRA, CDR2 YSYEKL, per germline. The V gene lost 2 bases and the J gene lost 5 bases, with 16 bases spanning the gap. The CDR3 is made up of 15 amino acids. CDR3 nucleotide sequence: TGCGCCAGCAGCCAAAGCTCGAGCCTAGCCGACGAGCAGTACTTC. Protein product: CASSQSSSLADEQYF.

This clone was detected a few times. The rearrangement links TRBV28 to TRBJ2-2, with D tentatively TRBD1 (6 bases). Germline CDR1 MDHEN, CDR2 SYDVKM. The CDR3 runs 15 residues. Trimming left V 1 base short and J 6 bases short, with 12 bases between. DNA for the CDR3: TGTGCCAGCAGTTTATTGGGGGCGAGGGCCGGGGAGCTGTTTTTT. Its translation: CASSLLGARAGELFF.

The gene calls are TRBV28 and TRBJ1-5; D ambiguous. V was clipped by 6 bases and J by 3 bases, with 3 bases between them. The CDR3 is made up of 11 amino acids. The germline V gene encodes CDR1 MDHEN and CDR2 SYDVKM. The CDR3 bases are TGTGCCAGCAGCGTCAATCAGCCCCAGCATTTT. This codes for CASSVNQPQHF.

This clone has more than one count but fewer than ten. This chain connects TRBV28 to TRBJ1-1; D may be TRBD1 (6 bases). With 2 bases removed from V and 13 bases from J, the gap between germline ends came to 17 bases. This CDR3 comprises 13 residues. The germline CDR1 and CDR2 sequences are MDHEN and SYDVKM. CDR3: CASSLTFGGGGFF. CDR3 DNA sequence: TGTGCCAGCAGTTTAACGTTTGGGGGAGGGGGTTTCTTT.

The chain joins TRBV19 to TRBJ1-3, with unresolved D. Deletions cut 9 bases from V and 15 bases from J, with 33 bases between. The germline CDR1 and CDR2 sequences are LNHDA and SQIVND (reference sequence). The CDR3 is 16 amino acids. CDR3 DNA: TGTGCCAGCCGAGATAGGGAGGCTAGCTCGGGATCATCAAGATATTTT. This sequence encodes CASRDREASSGSSRYF.

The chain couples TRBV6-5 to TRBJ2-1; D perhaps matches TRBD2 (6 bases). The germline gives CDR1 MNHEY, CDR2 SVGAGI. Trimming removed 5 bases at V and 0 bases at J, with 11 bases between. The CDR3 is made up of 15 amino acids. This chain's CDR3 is CASSRDGSSYNEQFF. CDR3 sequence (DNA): TGTGCCAGCAGTCGAGACGGGAGCTCCTACAATGAGCAGTTCTTC.

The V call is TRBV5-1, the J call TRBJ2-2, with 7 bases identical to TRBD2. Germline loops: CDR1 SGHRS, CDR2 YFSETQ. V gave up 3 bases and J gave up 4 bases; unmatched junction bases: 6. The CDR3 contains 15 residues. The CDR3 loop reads CASSWGGEVTGELFF. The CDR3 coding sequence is TGCGCCAGCAGCTGGGGAGGGGAGGTCACCGGGGAGCTGTTTTTT.

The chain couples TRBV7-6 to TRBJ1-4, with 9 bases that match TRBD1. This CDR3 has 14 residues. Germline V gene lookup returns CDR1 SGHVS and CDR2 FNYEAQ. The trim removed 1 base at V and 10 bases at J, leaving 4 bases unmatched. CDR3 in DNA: TGTGCCAGCAGCTTAGGGACAGGGGTCGGAAAACTGTTTTTT. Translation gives CASSLGTGVGKLFF.

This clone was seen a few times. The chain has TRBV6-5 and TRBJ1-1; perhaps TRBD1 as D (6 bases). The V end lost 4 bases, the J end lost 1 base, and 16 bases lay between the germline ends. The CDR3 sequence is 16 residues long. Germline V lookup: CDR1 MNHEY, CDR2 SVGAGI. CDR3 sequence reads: CASSSPRTVQNTEAFF. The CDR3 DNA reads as TGTGCCAGCAGTTCTCCAAGGACAGTACAGAACACTGAAGCTTTCTTT.

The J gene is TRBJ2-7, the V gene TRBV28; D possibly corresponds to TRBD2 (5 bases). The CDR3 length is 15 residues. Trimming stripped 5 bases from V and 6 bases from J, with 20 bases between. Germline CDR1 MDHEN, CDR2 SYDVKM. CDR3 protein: CASSPQGRGFSEQYF. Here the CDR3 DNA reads TGTGCCAGCAGTCCCCAAGGGCGCGGGTTTAGCGAGCAGTACTTC.

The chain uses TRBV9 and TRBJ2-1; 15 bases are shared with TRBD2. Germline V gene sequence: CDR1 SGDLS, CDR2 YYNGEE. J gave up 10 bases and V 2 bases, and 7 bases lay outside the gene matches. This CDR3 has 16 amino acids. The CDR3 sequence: CASSVQPGTSGGEQFF. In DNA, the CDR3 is TGTGCCAGCAGCGTTCAACCCGGGACTAGCGGGGGGGAGCAGTTCTTC.

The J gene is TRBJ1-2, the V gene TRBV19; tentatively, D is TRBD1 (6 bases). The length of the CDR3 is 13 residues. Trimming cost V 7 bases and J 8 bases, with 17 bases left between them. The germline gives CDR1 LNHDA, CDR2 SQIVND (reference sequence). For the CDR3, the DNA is TGTGCCAGTACCAAAGGGGGACACAGGGGCTACACCTTC. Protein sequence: CASTKGGHRGYTF.

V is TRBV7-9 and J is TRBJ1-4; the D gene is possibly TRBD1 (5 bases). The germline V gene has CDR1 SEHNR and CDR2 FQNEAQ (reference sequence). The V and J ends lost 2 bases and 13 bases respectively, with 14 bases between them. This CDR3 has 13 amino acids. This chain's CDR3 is CASSLPTSGRLFF. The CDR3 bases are TGTGCCAGCAGCTTACCCACATCAGGGCGACTGTTTTTT.

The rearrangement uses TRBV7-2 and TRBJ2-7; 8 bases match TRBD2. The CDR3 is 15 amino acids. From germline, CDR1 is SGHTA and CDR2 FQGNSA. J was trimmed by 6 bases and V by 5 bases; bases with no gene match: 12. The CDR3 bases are TGTGCCAGCAGCGCGACCTCCGGGACTAGGCGCGAGCAGTACTTC. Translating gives CASSATSGTRREQYF.

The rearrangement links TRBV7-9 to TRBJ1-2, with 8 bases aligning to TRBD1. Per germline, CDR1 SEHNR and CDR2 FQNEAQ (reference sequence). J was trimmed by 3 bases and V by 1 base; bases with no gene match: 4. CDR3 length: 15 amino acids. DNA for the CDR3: TGTGCCAGCAGCTTAGTGCAGGGGGCGGACTATGGCTACACCTTC. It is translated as CASSLVQGADYGYTF.

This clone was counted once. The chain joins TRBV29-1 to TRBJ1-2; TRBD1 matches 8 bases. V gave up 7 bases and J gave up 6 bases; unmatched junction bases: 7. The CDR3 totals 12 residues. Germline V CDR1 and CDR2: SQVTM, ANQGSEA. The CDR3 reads CSGSGTGDGYTF. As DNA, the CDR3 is TGCAGCGGGTCCGGGACAGGAGATGGCTACACCTTC.

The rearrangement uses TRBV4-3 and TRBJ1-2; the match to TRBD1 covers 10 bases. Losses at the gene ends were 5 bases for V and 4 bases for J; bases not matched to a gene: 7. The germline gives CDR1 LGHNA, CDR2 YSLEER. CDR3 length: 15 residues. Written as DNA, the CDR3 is TGCGCCAGCAGCAGCAGCGGGACAGGGGCCTATGGCTACACCTTC. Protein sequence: CASSSSGTGAYGYTF.

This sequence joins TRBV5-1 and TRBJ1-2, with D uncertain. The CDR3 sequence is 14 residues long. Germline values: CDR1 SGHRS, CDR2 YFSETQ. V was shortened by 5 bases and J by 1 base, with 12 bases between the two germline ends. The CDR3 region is CASREGSLNYGYTF. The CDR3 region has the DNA TGCGCCAGCAGGGAGGGCTCCCTTAACTATGGCTACACCTTC. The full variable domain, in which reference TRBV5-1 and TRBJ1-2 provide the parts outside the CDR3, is KAGVTQTPRYLIKTRGQQVTLSCSPISGHRSVSWYQQTPGQGLQFLFEYFSETQRNKGNFPGRFSGRQFSNSRSEMNVSTLELGDSALYLCASREGSLNYGYTFGSGTRLTVV.